This T cell receptor beta chain was sequenced in a study of regulatory T cells in long-lasting Graves disease. Broader study findings: Persistent cases favored TRBV28, TRBJ1-2 and TRBJ2-5.

In building TCR beta libraries, iRepertoire HTBI primers were used together with Arm-PCR of CDR3 regions. One entry per CDR3 protein, called by TCRdb with MiXCR from the multiplex PCR reads. The sample has more than 350,000 distinct CDR3 sequences; about 15% are singletons. V was clipped by 3 bases and J by 2 bases; unmatched bases: 2. Germline lookup yields CDR1 SGDLS and CDR2 YYNGEE. The CDR3 sequence is 14 residues long. A remark on this clonotype: Antigen unknown.

Time point here: newly diagnosed GD, antithyroid drugs for less than 3 months. With RNA extracted from PBMCs as input, the TCR library was made. These same records also appear under a second study, on T cells in Graves' hyperthyroidism and ophthalmopathy.

This material consisted of peripheral blood mononuclear cells (PBMCs), taken at new diagnosis, from a patient treated with antithyroid drugs. The rearrangement links TRBV9 to TRBJ1-2, with 9 bases aligning to TRBD1. This TCR was sampled from a woman in her thirties with Graves disease. The CDR3 region is CASSGDRDNYGYTF. DNA of the CDR3: TGTGCCAGCAGCGGGGACAGGGACAACTATGGCTACACCTTC.